This T cell receptor beta chain was obtained from a study of blood T cell repertoires in COVID-19. CDR3 size: 16 residues. Germline loops: CDR1 SGHRS, CDR2 YFSETQ. Trimming left V 0 bases short and J 1 base short, with 11 bases between. Per the authors' pipeline: Counts of nucleated cells, estimated from reference gene primer amplification, were obtained. Clones were sequenced by immunoSEQ multiplex PCR, and TCRdb holds only the in-frame ones, with some missing. That table supplies the V and J calls and clone size; D and trimming were determined from the DNA. The table has about 130,000 clones, around 87% seen once.

The V and J genes are TRBV5-1 and TRBJ1-3; D is perhaps TRBD1 (6 bases). The source is a woman aged 60-70 years with acute or convalescent COVID-19. Specimen: peripheral blood. The CDR3 nucleotides are TGCGCCAGCAGCTTGGAGGGGGACATGTCTGGAAACACCATATATTTT. Encoded protein: CASSLEGDMSGNTIYF.